The clone carrying this TCR beta chain was recorded a few times. The target antigen is unknown. The source of the sample is a study of T cell responses to AZD1222 COVID-19 vaccine. Generated by immunoSEQ multiplex PCR, the TCRdb table keeps only in-frame clones and is missing some. The sample records about 75,000 clones, around 88% being singletons. General study points: Nearly half of the spike-specific TCRs reportedly recognize variant regions that carry no mutations. Every sample of the repertoires postdated the peak T cell response. Donors, mostly white British, included more females; clonal diversity was possibly underestimated. Only 5 to 7 AZD1222 recipients were seropositive at baseline.

This sequence was found in an adult who received the MenACWY meningococcal vaccine as a control. The sequences come from peripheral blood, collected 28 days after the second dose of the MenACWY control vaccine.

The CDR3 is CASSHDPYGVGRTLYEQYF. As DNA, the CDR3 is TGTGCCAGCAGCCACGACCCCTATGGAGTCGGGAGGACCCTTTACGAGCAGTACTTC. The chain couples TRBV4-2 to TRBJ2-7, with TRBD2 identical over 7 bases. V gave up 3 bases and J gave up 4 bases; unmatched junction bases: 21. Germline V lookup: CDR1 LGHNA, CDR2 YNFKEQ. This CDR3 region has 19 residues.